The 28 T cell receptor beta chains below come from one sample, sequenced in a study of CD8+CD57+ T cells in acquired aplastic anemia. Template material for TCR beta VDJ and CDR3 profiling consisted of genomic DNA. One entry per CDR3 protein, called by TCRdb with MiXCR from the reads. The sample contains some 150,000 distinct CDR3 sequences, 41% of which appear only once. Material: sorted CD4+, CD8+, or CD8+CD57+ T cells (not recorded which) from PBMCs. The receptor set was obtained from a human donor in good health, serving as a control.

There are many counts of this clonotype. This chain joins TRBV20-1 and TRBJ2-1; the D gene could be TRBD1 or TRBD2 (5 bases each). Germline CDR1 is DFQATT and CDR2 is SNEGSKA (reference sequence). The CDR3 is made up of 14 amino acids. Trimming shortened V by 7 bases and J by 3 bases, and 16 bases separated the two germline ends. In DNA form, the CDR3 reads TGCAGTGAAGAGAGGGACGGAAACTACAATGAGCAGTTCTTC. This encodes CSEERDGNYNEQFF.

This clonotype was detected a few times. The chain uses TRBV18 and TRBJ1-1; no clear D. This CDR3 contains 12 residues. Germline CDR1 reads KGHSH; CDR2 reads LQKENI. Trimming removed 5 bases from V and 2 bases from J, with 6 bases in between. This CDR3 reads CASSGKNTEAFF. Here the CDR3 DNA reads TGTGCCAGCTCAGGGAAAAACACTGAAGCTTTCTTT.

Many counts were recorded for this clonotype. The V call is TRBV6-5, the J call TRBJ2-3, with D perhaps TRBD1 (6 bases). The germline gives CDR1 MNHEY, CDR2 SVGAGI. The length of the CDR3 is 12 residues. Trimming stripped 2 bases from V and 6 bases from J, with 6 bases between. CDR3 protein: CASSYRGDTQYF. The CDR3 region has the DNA TGTGCCAGCAGTTACAGGGGGGATACGCAGTATTTT.

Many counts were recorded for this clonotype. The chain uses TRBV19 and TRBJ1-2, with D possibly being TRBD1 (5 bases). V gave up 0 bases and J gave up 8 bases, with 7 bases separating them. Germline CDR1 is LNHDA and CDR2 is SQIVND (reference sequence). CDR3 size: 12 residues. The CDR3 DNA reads TGTGCCAGTAGTATAGACAGGGAAGGCTACACCTTC. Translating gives CASSIDREGYTF.

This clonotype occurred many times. CDR3 in DNA: TGTGCCAGCAGCTTGGTGGGGGGGCGCAAAGATGAGCAGTTCTTC. Protein product: CASSLVGGRKDEQFF. This chain connects TRBV5-4 to TRBJ2-1; weak D call: TRBD2 (7 bases). The CDR3 runs 15 residues. Trimming stripped 0 bases from V and 8 bases from J, with 15 bases between. In germline, CDR1 is SGHNT, CDR2 YYREEE (reference sequence). Using reference TRBV5-4 and TRBJ2-1 for the parts outside the CDR3, the full variable domain is ETGVTQSPTHLIKTRGQQVTLRCSSQSGHNTVSWYQQALGQGPQFIFQYYREEENGRGNFPPRFSGLQFPNYSSELNVNALELDDSALYLCASSLVGGRKDEQFFGPGTRLTVL.

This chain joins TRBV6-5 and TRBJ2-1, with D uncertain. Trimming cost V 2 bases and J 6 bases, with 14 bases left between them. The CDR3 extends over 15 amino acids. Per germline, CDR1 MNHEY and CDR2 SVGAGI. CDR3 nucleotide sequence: TGTGCCAGCAGTTACGGGGTCGGGCCACCCAATGAGCAGTTCTTC. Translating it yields CASSYGVGPPNEQFF.

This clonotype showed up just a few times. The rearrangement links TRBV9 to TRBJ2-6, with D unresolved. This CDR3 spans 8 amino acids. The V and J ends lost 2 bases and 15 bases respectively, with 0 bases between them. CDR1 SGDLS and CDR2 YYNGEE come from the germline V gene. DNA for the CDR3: TGTGCCAGCAGCGTCCTGACTTTC. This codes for CASSVLTF.

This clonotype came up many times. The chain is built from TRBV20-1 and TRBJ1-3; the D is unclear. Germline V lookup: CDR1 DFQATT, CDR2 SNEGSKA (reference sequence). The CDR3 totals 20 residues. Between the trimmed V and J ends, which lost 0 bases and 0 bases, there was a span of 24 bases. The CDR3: CSARDLFSDLSYRSGNTIYF. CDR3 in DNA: TGCAGTGCTAGAGATCTTTTTTCTGACCTAAGTTACCGCTCTGGAAACACCATATATTTT.

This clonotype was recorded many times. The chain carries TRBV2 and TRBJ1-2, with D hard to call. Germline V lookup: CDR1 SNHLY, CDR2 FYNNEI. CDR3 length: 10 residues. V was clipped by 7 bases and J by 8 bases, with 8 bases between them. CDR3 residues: CASKGEGYTF. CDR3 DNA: TGTGCCAGCAAGGGTGAGGGCTACACCTTC.

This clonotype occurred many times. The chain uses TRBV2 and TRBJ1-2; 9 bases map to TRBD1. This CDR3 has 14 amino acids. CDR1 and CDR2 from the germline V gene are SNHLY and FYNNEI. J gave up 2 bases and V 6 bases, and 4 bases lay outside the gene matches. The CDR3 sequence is CASRLQGANYGYTF. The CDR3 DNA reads TGTGCCAGCAGACTACAGGGGGCGAACTATGGCTACACCTTC.

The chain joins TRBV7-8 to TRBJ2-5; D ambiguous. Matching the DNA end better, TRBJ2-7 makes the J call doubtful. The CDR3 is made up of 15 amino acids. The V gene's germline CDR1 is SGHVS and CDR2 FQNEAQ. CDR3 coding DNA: TGTGCCAGCAGCTTAGCCCTCGGATCCACCTACGAGCAGTACTTC. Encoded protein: CASSLALGSTYEQYF.

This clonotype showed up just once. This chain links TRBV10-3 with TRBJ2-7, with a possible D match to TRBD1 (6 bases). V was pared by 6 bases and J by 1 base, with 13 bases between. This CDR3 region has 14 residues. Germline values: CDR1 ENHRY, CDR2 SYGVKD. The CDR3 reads CAIRNRDISYEQYF. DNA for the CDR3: TGTGCCATCAGGAACAGGGACATTTCCTACGAGCAGTACTTC.

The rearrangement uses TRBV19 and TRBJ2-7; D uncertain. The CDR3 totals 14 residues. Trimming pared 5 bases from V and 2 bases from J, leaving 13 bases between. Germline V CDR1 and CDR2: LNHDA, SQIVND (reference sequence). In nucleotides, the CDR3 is TGTGCCAGTAGTTTCCAACGGTTTACCTACGAGCAGTACTTC. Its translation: CASSFQRFTYEQYF.

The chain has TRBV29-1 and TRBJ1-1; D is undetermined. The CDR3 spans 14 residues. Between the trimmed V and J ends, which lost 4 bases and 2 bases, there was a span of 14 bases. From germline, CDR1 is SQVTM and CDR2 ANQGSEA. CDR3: CSVAPSSGNTEAFF. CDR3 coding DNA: TGCAGCGTTGCCCCCTCCTCTGGAAACACTGAAGCTTTCTTT.

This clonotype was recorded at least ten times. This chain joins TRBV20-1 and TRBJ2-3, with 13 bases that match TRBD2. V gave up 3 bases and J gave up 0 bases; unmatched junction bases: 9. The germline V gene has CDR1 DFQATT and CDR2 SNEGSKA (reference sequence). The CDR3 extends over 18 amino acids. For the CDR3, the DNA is TGCAGTGCTAGGGAAGGACTAGCGGGGGCCGGTAGCACAGATACGCAGTATTTT. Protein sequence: CSAREGLAGAGSTDTQYF.

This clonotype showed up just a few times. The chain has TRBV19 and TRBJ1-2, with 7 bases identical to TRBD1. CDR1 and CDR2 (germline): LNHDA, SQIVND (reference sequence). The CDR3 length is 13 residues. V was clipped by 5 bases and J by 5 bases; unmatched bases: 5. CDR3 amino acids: CASSPDRVYGYTF. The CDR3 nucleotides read TGTGCCAGTAGTCCCGACAGGGTTTATGGCTACACCTTC.

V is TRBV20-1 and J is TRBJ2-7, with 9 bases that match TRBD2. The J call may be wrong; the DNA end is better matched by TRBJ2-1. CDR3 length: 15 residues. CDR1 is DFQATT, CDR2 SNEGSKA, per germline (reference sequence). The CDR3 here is CSASHWAGGPNEQFF. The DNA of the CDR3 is TGCAGTGCGAGCCATTGGGCGGGGGGGCCCAATGAGCAGTTCTTC.

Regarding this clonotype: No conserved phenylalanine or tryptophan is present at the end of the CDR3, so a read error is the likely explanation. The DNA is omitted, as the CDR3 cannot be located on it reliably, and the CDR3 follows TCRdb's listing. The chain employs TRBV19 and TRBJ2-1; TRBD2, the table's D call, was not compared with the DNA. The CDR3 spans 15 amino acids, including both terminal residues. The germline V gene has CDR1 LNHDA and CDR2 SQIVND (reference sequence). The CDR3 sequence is CASSEDGGRYNEQFS.

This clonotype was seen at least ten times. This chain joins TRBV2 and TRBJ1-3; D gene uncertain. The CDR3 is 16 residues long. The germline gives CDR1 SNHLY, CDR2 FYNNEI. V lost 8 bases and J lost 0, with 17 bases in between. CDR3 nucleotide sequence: TGTGCCAGCGGCCGTAGCAGCCACAGCTCTGGAAACACCATATATTTT. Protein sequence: CASGRSSHSSGNTIYF.

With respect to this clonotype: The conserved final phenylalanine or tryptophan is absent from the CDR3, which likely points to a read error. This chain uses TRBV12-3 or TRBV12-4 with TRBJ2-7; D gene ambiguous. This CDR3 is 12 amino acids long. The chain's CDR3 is CASSSRHYKQYL. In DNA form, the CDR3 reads TGTGCCAGCAGTTCCCGCCACTACAAGCAGTACCTC.

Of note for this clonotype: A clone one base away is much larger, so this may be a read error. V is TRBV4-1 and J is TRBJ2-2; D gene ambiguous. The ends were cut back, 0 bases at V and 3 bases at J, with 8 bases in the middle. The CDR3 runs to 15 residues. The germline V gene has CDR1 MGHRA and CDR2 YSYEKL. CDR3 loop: CASSQERVDTGELFF. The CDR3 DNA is TGCGCCAGCAGCCAAGAACGAGTGGACACCGGGGAGCTGTTTTTT.

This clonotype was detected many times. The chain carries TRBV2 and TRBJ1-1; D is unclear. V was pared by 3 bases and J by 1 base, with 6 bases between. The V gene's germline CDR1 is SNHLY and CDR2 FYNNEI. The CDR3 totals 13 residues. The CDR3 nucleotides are TGTGCCAGCAGTGAGTTGGAGAACACTGAAGCTTTCTTT. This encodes CASSELENTEAFF. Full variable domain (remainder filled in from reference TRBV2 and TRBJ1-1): EPEVTQTPSHQVTQMGQEVILRCVPISNHLYFYWYRQILGQKVEFLVSFYNNEISEKSEIFDDQFSVERPDGSNFTLKIRSTKLEDSAMYFCASSELENTEAFFGQGTRLTVV.

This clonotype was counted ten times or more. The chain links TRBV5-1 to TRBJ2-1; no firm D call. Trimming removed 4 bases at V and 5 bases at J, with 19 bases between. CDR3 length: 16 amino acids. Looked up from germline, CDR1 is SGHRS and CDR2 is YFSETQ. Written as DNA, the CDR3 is TGCGCCAGCAGCCTGTCGGTATACAACGGAAACAATGAGCAGTTCTTC. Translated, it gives CASSLSVYNGNNEQFF.

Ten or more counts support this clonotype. CDR3 sequence reads: CASSPHRLGSEQFF. The CDR3 nucleotides are TGTGCCAGCAGCCCCCACCGGTTGGGCAGCGAGCAGTTCTTC. The chain recombines TRBV16 with TRBJ2-1, with no clear D. The germline V and J ends were trimmed by 4 bases and 10 bases, with 17 bases remaining between them. This CDR3 comprises 14 residues. Germline CDR1 is KGHSY and CDR2 is FQNENV.

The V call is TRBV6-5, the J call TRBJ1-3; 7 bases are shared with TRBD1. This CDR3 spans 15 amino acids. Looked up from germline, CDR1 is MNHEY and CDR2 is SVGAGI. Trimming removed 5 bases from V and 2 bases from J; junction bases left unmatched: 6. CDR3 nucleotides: TGTGCCAGCAGTAACAGGGGAATCACTGGAAACACCATATATTTT. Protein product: CASSNRGITGNTIYF.

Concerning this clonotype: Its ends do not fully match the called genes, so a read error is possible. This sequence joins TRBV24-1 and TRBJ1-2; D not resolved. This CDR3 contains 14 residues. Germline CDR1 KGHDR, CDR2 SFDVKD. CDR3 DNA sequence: TGTGCCATCAGTGACGGTCGACGGAACTATGGCTACACCTTC. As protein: CAISDGRRNYGYTF.

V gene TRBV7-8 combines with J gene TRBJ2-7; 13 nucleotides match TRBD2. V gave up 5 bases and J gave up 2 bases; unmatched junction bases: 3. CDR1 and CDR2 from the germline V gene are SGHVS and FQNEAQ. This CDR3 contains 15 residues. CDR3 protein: CASSVGLAGTYEQYF. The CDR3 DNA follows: TGTGCCAGCAGCGTGGGACTAGCGGGAACCTACGAGCAGTACTTC.

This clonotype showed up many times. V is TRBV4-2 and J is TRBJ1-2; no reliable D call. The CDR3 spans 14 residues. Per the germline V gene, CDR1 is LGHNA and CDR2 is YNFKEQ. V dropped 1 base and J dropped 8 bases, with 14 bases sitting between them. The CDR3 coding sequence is TGTGCCAGCAGCCAAGGTCACCTAGTGGGGGGCTACACCTTC. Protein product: CASSQGHLVGGYTF.